This T cell receptor beta chain emerged from a study of CD8 T cells in Susac syndrome. Study-wide results and limits: It was acknowledged in the study that the number of individuals who were included in its TCR sequencing and HLA analysis was relatively small.

From blood CD8+ and CD4+ T cells, TCR beta sequences were generated. TEMRA cells were FACS-enriched, unlike CD8+ and CD4+ T cells, which were negatively isolated. The CDR3 is 15 amino acids. Looked up from germline, CDR1 is SGHAT and CDR2 is FQNNGV. Losses at the gene ends were 4 bases for V and 5 bases for J; bases not matched to a gene: 8. Reverse transcription of 0.5 to 1 ug RNA was performed with random hexamers. Amplification of the TCR beta CDR3 was carried out by immunoSEQ multiplex PCR, which spanned a total of 54 Vbeta and 13 Jbeta segments. TCRdb itself ran the immunoSEQ multiplex PCR reads through MiXCR, one entry per CDR3 protein. The repertoire holds about 120,000 distinct CDR3 sequences, with 94% as singletons. This clonotype was found once. Its antigen is currently unknown.

The receptor was isolated from a human donor in good health. The sequenced sample was CD4+ T cells from PBMCs. The chain recombines TRBV11-2 with TRBJ2-1; 7 bases map to TRBD1. CDR3 DNA sequence: TGTGCCAGCAGCTCCGGGACAGCTCAGGACAATGAGCAGTTCTTC. It yields the protein CASSSGTAQDNEQFF. The full variable domain, its missing parts supplied by reference TRBV11-2 and TRBJ2-1, is EAGVAQSPRYKIIEKRQSVAFWCNPISGHATLYWYQQILGQGPKLLIQFQNNGVVDDSQLPKDRFSAERLKGVDSTLKIQPAKLEDSAVYLCASSSGTAQDNEQFFGPGTRLTVL.